This TCR beta chain was recorded in a study of T cell repertoires in cytomegalovirus infection. Study-level background: CMV infection together with matching HLA type was indicated by public TCR beta signatures.

TCRdb itself ran the reads through MiXCR, one entry per CDR3 protein. This sample has around 250,000 distinct CDR3 sequences, with about 15% found just once. General study results and limits: Pooled public TCR beta family frequency picked out CMV carriers with the relevant HLA. Clonotypes of TCR beta that were HLA-C-restricted and CMV-specific dominated the ex vivo response.

This clonotype was picked up many times. Its antigen is still unknown. V lost 6 bases, J lost 1 base, and 12 bases lay in between. Germline loops: CDR1 SQVTM, CDR2 ANQGSEA. The CDR3 has 14 residues. The sample was CD8+ T cells from PBMCs. This receptor was obtained from a human donor in good health (CMV status not recorded). Some clones in this sample may be carry-over from other donors' samples. This chain uses TRBV29-1 with TRBJ2-2, with D perhaps matching TRBD1 or TRBD2 (5 bases each). The chain's CDR3 is CSVTGTVNTGELFF. DNA for the CDR3: TGCAGCGTGACCGGGACCGTGAACACCGGGGAGCTGTTTTTT.